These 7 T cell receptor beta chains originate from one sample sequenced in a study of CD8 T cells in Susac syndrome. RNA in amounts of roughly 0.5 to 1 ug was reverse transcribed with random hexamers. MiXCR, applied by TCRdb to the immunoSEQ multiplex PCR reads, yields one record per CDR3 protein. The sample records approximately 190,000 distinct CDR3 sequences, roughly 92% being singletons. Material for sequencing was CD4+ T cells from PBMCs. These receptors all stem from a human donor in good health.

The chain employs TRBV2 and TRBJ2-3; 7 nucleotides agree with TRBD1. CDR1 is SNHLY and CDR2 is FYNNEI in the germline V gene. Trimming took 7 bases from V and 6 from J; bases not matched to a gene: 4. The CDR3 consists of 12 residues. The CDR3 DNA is TGTGCCAGCAACCGGGACAGCGATACGCAGTATTTT. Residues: CASNRDSDTQYF.

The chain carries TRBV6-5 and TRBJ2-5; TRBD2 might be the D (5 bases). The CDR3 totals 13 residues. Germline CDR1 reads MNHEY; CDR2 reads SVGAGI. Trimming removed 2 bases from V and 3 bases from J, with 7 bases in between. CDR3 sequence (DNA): TGTGCCAGCAGTTACGACTACAAAGAGACCCAGTACTTC. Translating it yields CASSYDYKETQYF.

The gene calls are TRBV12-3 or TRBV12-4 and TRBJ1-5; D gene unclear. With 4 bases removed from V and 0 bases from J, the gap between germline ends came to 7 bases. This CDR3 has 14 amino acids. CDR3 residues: CASSWADSNQPQHF. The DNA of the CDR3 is TGTGCCAGCAGTTGGGCAGATAGCAATCAGCCCCAGCATTTT.

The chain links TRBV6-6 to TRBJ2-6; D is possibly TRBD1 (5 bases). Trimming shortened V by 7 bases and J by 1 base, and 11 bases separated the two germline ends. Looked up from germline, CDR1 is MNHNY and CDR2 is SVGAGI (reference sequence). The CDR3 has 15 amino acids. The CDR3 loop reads CASNGRTSGANVLTF. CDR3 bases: TGTGCCAGCAACGGTAGGACATCTGGGGCCAACGTCCTGACTTTC.

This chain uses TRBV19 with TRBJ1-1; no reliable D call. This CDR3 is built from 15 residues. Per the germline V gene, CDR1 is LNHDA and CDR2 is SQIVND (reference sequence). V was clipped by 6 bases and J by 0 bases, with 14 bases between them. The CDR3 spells CASSPNGVLNTEAFF. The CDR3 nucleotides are TGTGCCAGTAGCCCAAACGGAGTGCTGAACACTGAAGCTTTCTTT.

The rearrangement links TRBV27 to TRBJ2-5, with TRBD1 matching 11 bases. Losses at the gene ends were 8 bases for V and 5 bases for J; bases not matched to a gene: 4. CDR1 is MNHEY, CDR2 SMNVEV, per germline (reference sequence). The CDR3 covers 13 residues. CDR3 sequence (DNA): TGTGCCAGCGGACAGGGGGCTTGGGAGACCCAGTACTTC. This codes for CASGQGAWETQYF.

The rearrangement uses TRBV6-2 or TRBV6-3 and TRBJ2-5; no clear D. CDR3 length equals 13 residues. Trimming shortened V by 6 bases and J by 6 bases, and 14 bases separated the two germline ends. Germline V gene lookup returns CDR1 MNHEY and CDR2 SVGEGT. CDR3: CASSDLRAKTQYF. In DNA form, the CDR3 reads TGTGCCAGCAGCGACCTTCGGGCGAAGACCCAGTACTTC.